This T cell receptor beta chain was identified in a study of CD8 T cells in Susac syndrome. Findings and limits, study-wide: In its TCR sequencing and HLA analysis, the study acknowledged that the number of individuals was relatively small.

Regarding this clonotype: Its specificity is not known.

Unmatched junction bases numbered 6, after V lost 0 bases and J lost 4 bases. This CDR3 contains 15 residues. CDR1 is LNHNV, CDR2 YYDKDF, per germline (reference sequence). Random hexamers primed reverse transcription of about 0.45 to 1 ug RNA. Amplification of TCR beta CDR3 across 54 Vbeta and 13 Jbeta was performed with immunoSEQ multiplex PCR. TCRdb reprocessed the immunoSEQ multiplex PCR reads via MiXCR and lists one record per CDR3 protein. The sample includes about 300,000 distinct CDR3 sequences, 90% to 95% seen only once; the top ten take over 0.05%. The CD8+ and CD4+ T cells were isolated magnetically using a negative isolation approach, whereas the TEMRA cells were enriched by FACS.

The sequencing input was CD4+ T cells from PBMCs. The source is a human donor with multiple sclerosis. The chain couples TRBV15 to TRBJ2-7, with 7 positions matching TRBD2. The DNA for the CDR3 is TGTGCCACCAGCAGAGAGCCTGGGGGGGGGTACGAGCAGTACTTC. Translated, it gives CATSREPGGGYEQYF. Based on the CDR3 plus reference TRBV15 and TRBJ2-7, the full variable domain is DAMVIQNPRYQVTQFGKPVTLSCSQTLNHNVMYWYQQKSSQAPKLLFHYYDKDFNNEADTPDNFQSRRPNTSFCFLDIRSPGLGDTAMYLCATSREPGGGYEQYFGPGTRLTVT.